This TCR beta chain emerged from a study of blood T cell repertoires in COVID-19. Study-wide context: The origin of the acute and convalescent COVID-19 samples was the United States, Italy and Spain. The analysed material was cDNA or gDNA that came from T cells, B-cell-depleted T cells, or PBMCs.

As handled by the study authors: Estimated nucleated cell counts came from reference gene primer amplification. Produced via immunoSEQ multiplex PCR; TCRdb's table is partial and in-frame only. The V and J calls and clone size come from that table; D and trimming were worked out from the DNA. The sample holds a few hundred thousand clones, about 88% seen once. The trim removed 0 bases at V and 6 bases at J, leaving 9 bases unmatched. CDR3 length equals 16 residues. The V gene's germline CDR1 is ENHRY and CDR2 SYGVKD. This clonotype was sampled from a man aged 60 to 69 who had recovered from COVID-19. The rearrangement uses TRBV10-3 and TRBJ2-3; 7 nucleotides line up with TRBD2. The sequenced material came from peripheral blood. The CDR3 region is CAISESERGPPDTQYF. CDR3 bases: TGTGCCATCAGTGAGTCTGAGCGGGGACCCCCGGATACGCAGTATTTT.